This entry lists 27 T cell receptor beta chains sequenced from one sample in a study of identical twins' blood T cells. TCRdb called the 5' RACE reads again in MiXCR, with one record for every CDR3 protein. The table lists 350,000 to 400,000 distinct CDR3 sequences, approximately 30% of them singletons. The sample taken for sequencing was PBMCs. The source is a woman between 18 and 50 years old in good health.

As to this clonotype: One end of the junction does not line up with germline, which may come from a read error. The V call is TRBV5-1, the J call TRBJ1-1; perhaps TRBD1 as D (5 bases). Germline-derived CDR1 and CDR2 are SGHRS and YFSETQ. The CDR3 has 16 amino acids. The CDR3 DNA reads as TGCGCCATCAGCTTGCTGGGGGGATTAACGAACACTGAAGCTTTCTTT. Encoded protein: CAISLLGGLTNTEAFF.

This chain connects TRBV25-1 to TRBJ1-2; no clear D gene. The germline V gene encodes CDR1 MGHDK and CDR2 SYGVNS. Trimming stripped 1 base from V and 8 bases from J, with 11 bases between. This CDR3 contains 13 residues. CDR3 nucleotide sequence: TGTGCCAGCAGTGAATTCCCATTAGGGGGCTACACCTTC. Protein: CASSEFPLGGYTF.

For this clonotype: The junction shows a germline mismatch at one end, possibly a read error. The chain is built from TRBV9 and TRBJ1-1; D is uncertain. Germline lookup yields CDR1 SGDLS and CDR2 YYNGEE. The CDR3 covers 14 residues. In DNA form, the CDR3 reads TGTGCCAGCAGCAAAGACATGCTGAACACCGAAGCTTTCTTT. Encoded protein: CASSKDMLNTEAFF.

With regard to this clonotype: At one end, the junction sequence differs from germline, possibly due to a read error. The chain links TRBV7-2 to TRBJ1-1, with D perhaps matching TRBD1 (5 bases). This CDR3 has 13 amino acids. Germline loops: CDR1 SGHTA, CDR2 FQGNSA. This CDR3 reads CACSYGAITEAFF. CDR3 DNA: TGTGCCTGCAGTTATGGGGCGATCACTGAAGCTTTCTTT.

V gene TRBV7-2 combines with J gene TRBJ1-5; D uncertain. The germline V and J ends were trimmed by 5 bases and 7 bases, with 18 bases remaining between them. CDR3 length: 15 amino acids. Germline V lookup: CDR1 SGHTA, CDR2 FQGNSA. In DNA form, the CDR3 reads TGTGCCAGCAGCCCCGATGGGGTTTCCGGGCAGCCCCAGCATTTT. It yields the protein CASSPDGVSGQPQHF.

This sequence joins TRBV29-1 and TRBJ2-2, with 7 bases that match TRBD1. CDR3 length: 17 amino acids. The germline V gene encodes CDR1 SQVTM and CDR2 ANQGSEA. The V gene end was trimmed by 4 bases and the J gene end by 5 bases; junction bases not matched to a gene: 16. The CDR3 region is CSVALPKTGMRTGELFF. CDR3 coding DNA: TGCAGCGTTGCCCTACCCAAGACAGGGATGAGAACCGGGGAGCTGTTTTTT.

The chain links TRBV6-5 to TRBJ2-3; perhaps TRBD2 as D (5 bases). The CDR3 sequence is 14 residues long. CDR1 is MNHEY and CDR2 is SVGAGI in the germline V gene. V was trimmed by 8 bases and J by 2 bases, leaving 14 bases between them. DNA of the CDR3: TGTGCCAGCCGTAGCGCGTCTATCACAGATACGCAGTATTTT. Amino acids: CASRSASITDTQYF.

V gene TRBV19 combines with J gene TRBJ1-2, with D hard to call. The germline gives CDR1 LNHDA, CDR2 SQIVND (reference sequence). The CDR3 loop spans 15 amino acids. V lost 2 bases, J lost 0 bases, and 10 bases lay in between. Written as DNA, the CDR3 is TGTGCCAGTAGTATAAGTGACACCCCTAACTATGGCTACACCTTC. Protein: CASSISDTPNYGYTF. Full variable domain (remainder filled in from reference TRBV19 and TRBJ1-2): DGGITQSPKYLFRKEGQNVTLSCEQNLNHDAMYWYRQDPGQGLRLIYYSQIVNDFQKGDIAEGYSVSREKKESFPLTVTSAQKNPTAFYLCASSISDTPNYGYTFGSGTRLTVV.

This clonotype was seen at least ten times. V and J are TRBV20-1 and TRBJ1-5; D not resolved. This CDR3 is 13 amino acids long. Germline assignment: CDR1 DFQATT and CDR2 SNEGSKA (reference sequence). V lost 7 bases, J lost 1 base, and 11 bases lay in between. The CDR3 nucleotides read TGCAGTGTTTCCAGGACGAGCAATCAGCCCCAGCATTTT. This codes for CSVSRTSNQPQHF.

The rearrangement links TRBV2 to TRBJ1-2; D is ambiguous. The V and J ends lost 3 bases and 7 bases respectively, with 6 bases between them. This CDR3 is built from 11 residues. The germline gives CDR1 SNHLY, CDR2 FYNNEI. The CDR3: CASSEFRGYTF. CDR3 nucleotides: TGTGCCAGCAGTGAGTTCCGTGGCTACACCTTC.

The chain uses TRBV29-1 and TRBJ2-1; D unclear. The V end was cut by 4 bases, the J end by 8 bases, with 12 bases between. Germline V gene sequence: CDR1 SQVTM, CDR2 ANQGSEA. CDR3 length: 12 residues. CDR3 region: CSVGGPIDEQFF. The CDR3 region has the DNA TGCAGCGTTGGAGGACCGATCGATGAGCAGTTCTTC.

This clonotype was seen at least ten times. The chain joins TRBV5-1 to TRBJ2-4, with 7 positions matching TRBD1. Germline V gene sequence: CDR1 SGHRS, CDR2 YFSETQ. This CDR3 spans 15 amino acids. Losses at the gene ends were 0 bases for V and 6 bases for J; bases not matched to a gene: 6. DNA for the CDR3: TGCGCCAGCAGCTTGGAGCTGACAGGGTCAAACATTCAGTACTTC. Translating it yields CASSLELTGSNIQYF.

The CDR3 is CASIFFGVKNTEAFF. The CDR3 DNA sequence: TGTGCCAGCATCTTTTTCGGGGTTAAGAACACTGAAGCTTTCTTT. The V and J genes are TRBV11-2 and TRBJ1-1; no firm D call. Trimming removed 7 bases at V and 1 base at J, with 16 bases between. Per the germline V gene, CDR1 is SGHAT and CDR2 is FQNNGV. This CDR3 is built from 15 residues. The whole variable domain, remainder taken from reference TRBV11-2 and TRBJ1-1, is EAGVAQSPRYKIIEKRQSVAFWCNPISGHATLYWYQQILGQGPKLLIQFQNNGVVDDSQLPKDRFSAERLKGVDSTLKIQPAKLEDSAVYLCASIFFGVKNTEAFFGQGTRLTVV.

The sample holds a few counts of this clonotype. The chain recombines TRBV20-1 with TRBJ2-1, with 11 bases matching TRBD2. V lost 0 bases to trimming and J lost 9 bases; unmatched junction nucleotides: 10. The CDR3 runs to 16 residues. Germline assignment: CDR1 DFQATT and CDR2 SNEGSKA (reference sequence). In DNA, the CDR3 is TGCAGTGCTAGAGACGGGCGACTAGCGGGGAGAAGTGAGCAGTTCTTC. It yields the protein CSARDGRLAGRSEQFF.

This clonotype was recorded many times. The rearrangement uses TRBV9 and TRBJ2-1; TRBD2 matches 9 bases. The CDR3 consists of 15 residues. CDR1 and CDR2 (germline): SGDLS, YYNGEE. Trimming at V came to 0 bases and at J to 5 bases, leaving 3 bases not matched to a gene. Here the CDR3 reads CASSVAVAGDNEQFF. As DNA, the CDR3 is TGTGCCAGCAGCGTAGCGGTAGCGGGAGACAATGAGCAGTTCTTC.

The V and J genes are TRBV10-3 and TRBJ2-1; 9 nucleotides align to TRBD1. V dropped 7 bases and J dropped 4; count of bases not matched to a gene: 5. Germline CDR1 and CDR2: ENHRY and SYGVKD. This CDR3 contains 14 residues. The CDR3 sequence is CAIIRDRVYNEQFF. The CDR3 nucleotides read TGTGCCATCATCCGGGACAGGGTTTACAATGAGCAGTTCTTC.

This clonotype has more than one count but fewer than ten. The rearrangement links TRBV12-3 or TRBV12-4 to TRBJ1-5; D unresolved. The CDR3 runs 16 residues. V lost 4 bases and J 7 bases, leaving 20 bases between the germline ends. DNA of the CDR3: TGTGCCAGCAGTTCCATTGGAGAGGGTACGAGGCAGCCCCAGCATTTT. This codes for CASSSIGEGTRQPQHF.

The chain joins TRBV12-5 to TRBJ1-2; D may be TRBD1 (6 bases). The CDR3 totals 11 residues. The germline gives CDR1 LGHNT, CDR2 FRNRAP. V lost 8 bases, J lost 9 bases, and 13 bases lay in between. CDR3 sequence: CASRDIKSYTF. In DNA form, the CDR3 reads TGTGCTAGTCGGGACATAAAGAGCTACACCTTC.

The V call is TRBV12-3 or TRBV12-4, the J call TRBJ2-7; D possibly corresponds to TRBD2 (6 bases). V lost 4 bases, J lost 4 bases, and 17 bases lay in between. The CDR3 has 15 amino acids. The CDR3 DNA is TGTGCCAGCAGTTCTAGCGCCCCCCCTTCTTACGAGCAGTACTTC. This translates into CASSSSAPPSYEQYF.

This clonotype turned up a few times. This chain joins TRBV5-4 and TRBJ1-1, with 9 bases fitting TRBD1. This CDR3 has 15 amino acids. V lost 4 bases and J lost 4; bases outside the gene matches: 8. The V gene's germline CDR1 is SGHNT and CDR2 YYREEE (reference sequence). The CDR3, as DNA: TGTGCCAGCAGCCCCAAGACAGGGGGGTTCACTGAAGCTTTCTTT. Amino acid sequence: CASSPKTGGFTEAFF.

This clonotype was recorded a few times. The V and J genes are TRBV12-5 and TRBJ1-1, with D unclear. Trimming removed 1 base at V and 0 bases at J, with 9 bases between. CDR3 length: 15 residues. Germline lookup yields CDR1 LGHNT and CDR2 FRNRAP. CDR3 in amino acids: CASGLERTMNTEAFF. CDR3 DNA sequence: TGTGCTAGTGGTTTGGAAAGGACCATGAACACTGAAGCTTTCTTT.

V and J are TRBV28 and TRBJ2-7; TRBD1 matches 9 bases. CDR3 length: 14 residues. The trim removed 6 bases at V and 5 bases at J, leaving 8 bases unmatched. Germline-derived CDR1 and CDR2 are MDHEN and SYDVKM. The CDR3, as DNA: TGTGCCAGCAGAGAGGGACAGGGTGGAGACGAGCAGTACTTC. It is translated as CASREGQGGDEQYF.

The chain joins TRBV5-5 to TRBJ1-1; tentative D call: TRBD1 (5 bases). This CDR3 is 14 amino acids long. The V gene lost 5 bases and the J gene lost 3 bases, with 14 bases spanning the gap. Looked up from germline, CDR1 is SGHKS and CDR2 is YYEKEE (reference sequence). The CDR3 sequence: CASSSLGQDTEAFF. CDR3 nucleotides: TGTGCCAGCAGTTCCTTGGGGCAGGACACTGAAGCTTTCTTT.

The chain has TRBV6-2 or TRBV6-3 and TRBJ2-1; 12 nucleotides match TRBD2. V was clipped by 5 bases and J by 0 bases; unmatched bases: 14. The germline CDR1 and CDR2 sequences are MNHEY and SVGEGT. This CDR3 region has 20 residues. The CDR3: CASSARTSGTKMSSYNEQFF. CDR3 nucleotides: TGTGCCAGCAGTGCCCGGACTAGCGGGACAAAGATGAGCTCCTACAATGAGCAGTTCTTC.

This clonotype came up a few times. The V gene is TRBV5-1, the J gene TRBJ1-5, with a tentative D call TRBD1 (5 bases). This CDR3 contains 15 residues. Germline V gene sequence: CDR1 SGHRS, CDR2 YFSETQ. The V and J ends lost 0 bases and 5 bases respectively, with 12 bases between them. CDR3 amino acids: CASSLAGGNHQPQHF. In DNA, the CDR3 is TGCGCCAGCAGCTTGGCCGGGGGGAATCATCAGCCCCAGCATTTT.

This clonotype was observed many times. The chain is built from TRBV4-3 and TRBJ1-1; D remains ambiguous. This CDR3 contains 11 residues. CDR1 is LGHNA and CDR2 is YSLEER in the germline V gene. Trimming removed 1 base at V and 6 bases at J, with 3 bases between. The CDR3 nucleotides are TGCGCCAGCAGCCAAGGGCCTGAAGCTTTCTTT. It is translated as CASSQGPEAFF.

This clonotype was recorded many times. The CDR3 spells CASRPDRGPGNTIYF. For the CDR3, the DNA is TGCGCCAGTCGCCCGGACAGGGGGCCTGGAAACACCATATATTTT. J is TRBJ1-3 and V is TRBV10-1, with 11 bases lining up with TRBD1. Trimming cost V 9 bases and J 2 bases; bases outside gene matches: 6. Germline CDR1 is WNHNN and CDR2 is SYGVQD (reference sequence). This CDR3 contains 15 residues.